The clone carrying this T cell receptor beta chain was observed a few times. Germline loops: CDR1 SGHRS, CDR2 YFSETQ. The V gene lost 7 bases and the J gene lost 3 bases, with 17 bases spanning the gap. This CDR3 is built from 14 residues. These data are taken from a study of blood T cell repertoires in COVID-19. Study as a whole: Acute and convalescent COVID-19 samples came from the United States, Italy and Spain. PBMCs, B-cell-depleted T cells, or T cells provided the cDNA or gDNA that made up the material.

As originally analysed: Amplification of reference gene primers was used by the study to estimate nucleated cell counts. Sequenced by immunoSEQ multiplex PCR; TCRdb stores in-frame clones only, minus some. The D gene and trimming were derived from the DNA, and the V and J assignments and clone size from that table. This table holds roughly 90,000 clones, over 75% found once. The TCR comes from a human donor in a cohort sampled during active COVID-19. The chain joins TRBV5-1 to TRBJ2-7; D is perhaps TRBD2 (5 bases). Sequenced material: peripheral blood. The CDR3 loop is CASATSGSLYEQYF. In DNA form, the CDR3 reads TGCGCCAGCGCTACTAGTGGATCGCTCTACGAGCAGTACTTC.